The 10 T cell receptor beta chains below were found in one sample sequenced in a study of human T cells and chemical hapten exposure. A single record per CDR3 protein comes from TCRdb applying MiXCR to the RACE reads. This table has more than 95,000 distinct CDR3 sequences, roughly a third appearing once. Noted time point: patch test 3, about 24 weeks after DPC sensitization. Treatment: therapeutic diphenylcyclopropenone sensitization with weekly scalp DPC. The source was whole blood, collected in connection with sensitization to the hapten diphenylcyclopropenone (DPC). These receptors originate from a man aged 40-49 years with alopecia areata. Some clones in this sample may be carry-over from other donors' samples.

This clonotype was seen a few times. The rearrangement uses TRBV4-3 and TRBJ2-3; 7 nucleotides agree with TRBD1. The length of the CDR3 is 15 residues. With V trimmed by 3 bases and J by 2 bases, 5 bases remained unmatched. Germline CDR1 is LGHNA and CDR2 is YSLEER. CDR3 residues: CASSQIQGTTDTQYF. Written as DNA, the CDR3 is TGCGCCAGCAGCCAGATACAGGGGACCACAGATACGCAGTATTTT.

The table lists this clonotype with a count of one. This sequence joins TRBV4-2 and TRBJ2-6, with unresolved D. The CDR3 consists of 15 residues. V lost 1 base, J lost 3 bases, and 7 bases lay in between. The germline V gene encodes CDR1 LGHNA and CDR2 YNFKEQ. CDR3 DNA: TGTGCCAGCAGCCAAGTAAATCTTGGGGCCAACGTCCTGACTTTC. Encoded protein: CASSQVNLGANVLTF.

CDR3 sequence (DNA): TGCAGTGCTAGAGCGTTAGCAGCGAACACCGGGGAGCTGTTTTTT. Its translation is CSARALAANTGELFF. V gene TRBV20-1 combines with J gene TRBJ2-2; D is unclear. The V end lost 1 base, the J end lost 0 bases, and 9 bases lay between the germline ends. The length of the CDR3 is 15 residues. CDR1 DFQATT and CDR2 SNEGSKA come from the germline V gene (reference sequence).

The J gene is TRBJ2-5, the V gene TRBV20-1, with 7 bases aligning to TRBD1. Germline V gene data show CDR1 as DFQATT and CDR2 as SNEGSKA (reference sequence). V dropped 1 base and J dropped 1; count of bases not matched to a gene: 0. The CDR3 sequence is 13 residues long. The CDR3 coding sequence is TGCAGTGCTAGAGGGGACAGCCAAGAGACCCAGTACTTC. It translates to CSARGDSQETQYF.

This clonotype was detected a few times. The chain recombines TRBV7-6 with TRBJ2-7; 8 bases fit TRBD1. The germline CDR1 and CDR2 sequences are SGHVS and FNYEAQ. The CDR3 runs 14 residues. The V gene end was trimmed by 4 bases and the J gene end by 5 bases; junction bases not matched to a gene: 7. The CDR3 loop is CASSSYRGWDEQYF. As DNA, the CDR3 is TGTGCCAGCAGCTCGTACAGGGGGTGGGACGAGCAGTACTTC.

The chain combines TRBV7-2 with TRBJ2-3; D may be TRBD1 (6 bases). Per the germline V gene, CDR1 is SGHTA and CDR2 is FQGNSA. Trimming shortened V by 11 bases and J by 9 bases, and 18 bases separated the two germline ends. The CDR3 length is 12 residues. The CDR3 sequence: CAGGWQPRTQYF. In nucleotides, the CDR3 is TGTGCCGGGGGCTGGCAGCCCCGGACGCAGTATTTT.

Here the CDR3 reads CASSADKNQPQHF. The CDR3, as DNA: TGTGCCAGCAGTGCGGACAAAAATCAGCCCCAGCATTTT. V usage is TRBV6-5 and J usage is TRBJ1-5; D is possibly TRBD1 (5 bases). The V gene's germline CDR1 is MNHEY and CDR2 SVGAGI. V was cut by 5 bases and J by 4 bases, with 9 bases left in between. This CDR3 has 13 amino acids.

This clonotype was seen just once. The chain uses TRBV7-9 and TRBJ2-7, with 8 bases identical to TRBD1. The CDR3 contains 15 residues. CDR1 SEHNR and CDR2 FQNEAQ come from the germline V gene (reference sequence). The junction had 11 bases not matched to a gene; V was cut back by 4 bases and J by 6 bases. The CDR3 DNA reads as TGTGCCAGCAGCTACCGGACAGGGACGAAGTTCGAGCAGTACTTC. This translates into CASSYRTGTKFEQYF.

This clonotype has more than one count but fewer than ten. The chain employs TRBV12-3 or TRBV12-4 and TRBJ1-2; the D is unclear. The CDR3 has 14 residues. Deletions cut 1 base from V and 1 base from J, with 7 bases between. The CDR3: CASSLGGFNYGYTF. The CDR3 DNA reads TGTGCCAGCAGTTTAGGCGGATTTAACTATGGCTACACCTTC.

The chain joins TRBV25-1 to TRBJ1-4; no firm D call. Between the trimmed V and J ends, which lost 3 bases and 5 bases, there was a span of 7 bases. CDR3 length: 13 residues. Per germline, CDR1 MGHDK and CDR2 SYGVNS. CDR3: CASSDRPNEKLFF. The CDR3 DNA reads TGTGCCAGCAGTGATCGGCCCAATGAAAAACTGTTTTTT.